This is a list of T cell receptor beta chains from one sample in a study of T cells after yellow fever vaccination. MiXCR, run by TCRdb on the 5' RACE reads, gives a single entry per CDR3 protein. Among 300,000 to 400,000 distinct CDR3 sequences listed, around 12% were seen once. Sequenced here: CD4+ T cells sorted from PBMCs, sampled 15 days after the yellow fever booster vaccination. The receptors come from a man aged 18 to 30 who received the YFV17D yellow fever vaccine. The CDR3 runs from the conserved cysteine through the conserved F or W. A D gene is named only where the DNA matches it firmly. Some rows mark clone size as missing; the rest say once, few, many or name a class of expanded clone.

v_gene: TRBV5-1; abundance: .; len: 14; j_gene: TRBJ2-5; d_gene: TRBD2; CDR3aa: CASSSQRGDETQYF; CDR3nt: TGCGCCAGCAGTTCACAGCGGGGGGACGAGACCCAGTACTTC
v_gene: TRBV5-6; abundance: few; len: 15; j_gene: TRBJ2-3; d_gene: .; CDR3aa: CASSLEGLSGDTQYF; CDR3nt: TGTGCCAGCAGCTTGGAAGGGCTGTCGGGGGATACGCAGTATTTT
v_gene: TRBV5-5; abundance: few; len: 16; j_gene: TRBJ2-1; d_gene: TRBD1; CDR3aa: CASSRFPGQTYNEQFF; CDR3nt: TGTGCCAGCAGCAGGTTTCCGGGACAGACCTACAATGAGCAGTTCTTC
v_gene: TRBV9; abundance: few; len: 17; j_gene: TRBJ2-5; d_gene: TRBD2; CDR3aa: CASSPGPLAGGQETQYF; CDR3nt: TGTGCCAGCAGCCCCGGGCCTTTAGCGGGGGGGCAAGAGACCCAGTACTTC
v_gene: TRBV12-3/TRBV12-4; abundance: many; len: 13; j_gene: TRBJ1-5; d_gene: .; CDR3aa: CASSMERAQPQHF; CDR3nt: TGTGCCAGCAGTATGGAGAGGGCTCAGCCCCAGCATTTT
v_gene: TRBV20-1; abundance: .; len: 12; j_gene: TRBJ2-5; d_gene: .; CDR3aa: CSASELAETQYF; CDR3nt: TGCAGTGCTAGCGAACTAGCCGAGACCCAGTACTTC
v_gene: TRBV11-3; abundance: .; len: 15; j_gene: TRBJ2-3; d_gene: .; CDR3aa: CASSPAGLITDTQYF; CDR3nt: TGTGCCAGCAGCCCTGCGGGACTCATCACAGATACGCAGTATTTT
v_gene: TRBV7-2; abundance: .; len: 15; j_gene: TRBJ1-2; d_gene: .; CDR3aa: CASSLARGLLYGYTF; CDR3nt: TGTGCCAGCAGCTTAGCGCGGGGGCTCCTCTATGGCTACACCTTC
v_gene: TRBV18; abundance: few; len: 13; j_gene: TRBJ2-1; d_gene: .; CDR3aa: CASSPRSPGEQFF; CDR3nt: TGTGCCAGCTCACCTCGATCCCCGGGGGAGCAGTTCTTC
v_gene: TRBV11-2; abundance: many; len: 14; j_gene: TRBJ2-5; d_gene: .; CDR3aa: CASRSNRHRETQYF; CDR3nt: TGTGCCAGCAGGTCAAACCGCCATCGTGAGACCCAGTACTTC
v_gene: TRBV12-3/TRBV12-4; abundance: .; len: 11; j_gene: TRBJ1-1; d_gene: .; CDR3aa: CASSLSTEAFF; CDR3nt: TGTGCCAGCAGTTTATCCACTGAAGCTTTCTTT
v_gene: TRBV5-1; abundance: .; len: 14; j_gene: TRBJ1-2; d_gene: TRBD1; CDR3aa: CASSTRTGTDGYTF; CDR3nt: TGCGCCAGCTCAACTCGGACAGGGACGGATGGCTACACCTTC
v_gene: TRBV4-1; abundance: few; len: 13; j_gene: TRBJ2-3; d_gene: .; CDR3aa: CASSVLGEDTQYF; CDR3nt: TGCGCCAGCAGCGTCCTAGGGGAAGATACGCAGTATTTT
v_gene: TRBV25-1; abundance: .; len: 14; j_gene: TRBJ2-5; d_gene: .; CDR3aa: CASSERRFPETQYF; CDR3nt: TGTGCCAGCAGTGAACGTCGGTTCCCGGAGACCCAGTACTTC
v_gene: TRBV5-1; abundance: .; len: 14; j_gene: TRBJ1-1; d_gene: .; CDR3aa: CASSLLNLNTEAFF; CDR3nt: TGCGCCAGCAGCTTGTTAAACTTGAACACTGAAGCTTTCTTT
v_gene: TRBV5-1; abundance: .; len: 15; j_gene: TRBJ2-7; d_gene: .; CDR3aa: CASSQAGGFSYEQYF; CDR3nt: TGCGCCAGCAGCCAGGCTGGGGGTTTCTCCTACGAGCAGTACTTC
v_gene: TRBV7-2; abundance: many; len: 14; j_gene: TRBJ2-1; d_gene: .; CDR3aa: CASSWDTSYNEQFF; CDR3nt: TGTGCCAGCAGCTGGGACACCTCCTACAATGAGCAGTTCTTC
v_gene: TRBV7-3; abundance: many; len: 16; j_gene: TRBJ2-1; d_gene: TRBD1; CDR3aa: CASSLNGQGGKNEQFF; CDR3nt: TGTGCCAGCAGCCTCAATGGACAGGGAGGAAAAAATGAGCAGTTCTTC
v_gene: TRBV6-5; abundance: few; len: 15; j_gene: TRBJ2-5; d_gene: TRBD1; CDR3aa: CASSYGTGRRETQYF; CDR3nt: TGTGCCAGCAGTTACGGGACAGGGAGAAGAGAGACCCAGTACTTC
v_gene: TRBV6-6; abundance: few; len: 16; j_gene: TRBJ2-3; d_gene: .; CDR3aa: CASRRPLSGNTDTQYF; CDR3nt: TGTGCCAGCAGGCGTCCCCTTTCTGGGAACACAGATACGCAGTATTTT
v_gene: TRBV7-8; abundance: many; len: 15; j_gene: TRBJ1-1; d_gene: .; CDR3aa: CASSLDRPQNTEAFF; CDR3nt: TGTGCCAGCAGCTTAGACAGACCCCAAAACACTGAAGCTTTCTTT
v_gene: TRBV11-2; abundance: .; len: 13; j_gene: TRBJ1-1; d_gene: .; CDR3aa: CASSPLGALEAFF; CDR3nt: TGTGCCAGCAGCCCCTTGGGAGCCTTAGAAGCTTTCTTT
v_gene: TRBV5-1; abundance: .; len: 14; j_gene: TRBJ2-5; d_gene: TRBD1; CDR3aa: CASSLSTGTETQYF; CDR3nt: TGCGCCAGCAGCTTATCGACAGGGACGGAGACCCAGTACTTC
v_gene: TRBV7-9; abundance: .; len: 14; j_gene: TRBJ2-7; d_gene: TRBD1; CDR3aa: CASSLAPTGVEQYF; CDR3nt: TGTGCCAGCAGCTTAGCACCCACAGGGGTCGAGCAGTACTTC
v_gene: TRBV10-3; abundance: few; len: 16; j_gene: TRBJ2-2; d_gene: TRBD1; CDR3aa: CAISGGTGYGTGELFF; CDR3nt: TGTGCCATCAGTGGGGGGACAGGGTACGGCACCGGGGAGCTGTTTTTT
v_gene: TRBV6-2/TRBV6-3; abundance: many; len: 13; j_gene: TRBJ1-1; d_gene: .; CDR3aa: CASSYRWDTEAFF; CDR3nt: TGTGCCAGCAGTTACAGGTGGGACACTGAAGCTTTCTTT
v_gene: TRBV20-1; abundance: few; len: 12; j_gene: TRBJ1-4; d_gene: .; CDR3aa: CSVLKSNEKLFF; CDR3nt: TGCAGTGTCTTAAAATCTAATGAAAAACTGTTTTTT
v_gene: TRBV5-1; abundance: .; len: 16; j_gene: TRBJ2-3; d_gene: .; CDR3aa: CASSLRPDASTDTQYF; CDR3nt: TGCGCCAGCAGCTTGCGTCCAGACGCTAGCACAGATACGCAGTATTTT
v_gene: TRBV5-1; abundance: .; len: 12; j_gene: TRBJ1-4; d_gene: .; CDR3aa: CASSFSGEKLFF; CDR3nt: TGCGCCAGCAGCTTCTCCGGTGAAAAACTGTTTTTT
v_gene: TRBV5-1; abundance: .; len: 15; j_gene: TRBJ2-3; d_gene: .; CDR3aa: CASSPSPPSTDTQYF; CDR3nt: TGCGCCAGCAGCCCCTCCCCCCCCAGCACAGATACGCAGTATTTT
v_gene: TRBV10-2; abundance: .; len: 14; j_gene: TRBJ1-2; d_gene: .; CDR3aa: CASSEGRTIYGYTF; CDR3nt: TGCGCCAGCAGTGAGGGGCGGACGATCTATGGCTACACCTTC
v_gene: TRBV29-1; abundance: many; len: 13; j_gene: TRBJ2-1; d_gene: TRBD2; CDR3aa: CSVGGGVHVEQFF; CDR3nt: TGCAGCGTCGGGGGGGGGGTACACGTTGAGCAGTTCTTC
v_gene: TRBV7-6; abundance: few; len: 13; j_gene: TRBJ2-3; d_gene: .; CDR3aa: CASSPAQRDTQYF; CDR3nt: TGTGCCAGCAGCCCAGCTCAGCGAGATACGCAGTATTTT
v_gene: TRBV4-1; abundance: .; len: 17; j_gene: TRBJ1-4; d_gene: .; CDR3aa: CASSQDFRTEFNEKLFF; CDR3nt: TGCGCCAGCAGCCAAGATTTCAGGACAGAATTTAATGAAAAACTGTTTTTT
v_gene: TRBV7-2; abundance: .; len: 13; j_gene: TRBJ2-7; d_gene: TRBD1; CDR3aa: CASSADRDNEQYF; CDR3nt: TGTGCCAGCAGCGCAGACAGGGATAACGAGCAGTACTTC
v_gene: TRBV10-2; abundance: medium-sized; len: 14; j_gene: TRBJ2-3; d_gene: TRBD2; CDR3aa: CASKGDAGVDTQYF; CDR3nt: TGCGCCAGCAAAGGGGATGCGGGGGTAGATACGCAGTATTTT
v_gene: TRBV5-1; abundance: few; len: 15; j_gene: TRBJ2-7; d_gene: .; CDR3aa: CASSLGGQGRYEQYF; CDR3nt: TGCGCCAGCAGCTTGGGGGGGCAGGGGCGCTACGAGCAGTACTTC
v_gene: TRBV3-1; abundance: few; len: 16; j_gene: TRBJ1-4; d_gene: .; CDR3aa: CASSQGTLRGNEKLFF; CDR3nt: TGTGCCAGCAGCCAAGGGACCCTTAGGGGTAATGAAAAACTGTTTTTT
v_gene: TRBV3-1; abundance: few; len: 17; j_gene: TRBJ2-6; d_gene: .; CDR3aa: CASSPGAGKTGANVLTF; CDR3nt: TGTGCCAGCAGCCCTGGGGCTGGGAAGACTGGGGCCAACGTCCTGACTTTC
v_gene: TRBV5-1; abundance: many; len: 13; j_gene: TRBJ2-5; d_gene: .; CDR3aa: CASSPTVQETQYF; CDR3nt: TGCGCCAGCAGCCCGACGGTCCAAGAGACCCAGTACTTC
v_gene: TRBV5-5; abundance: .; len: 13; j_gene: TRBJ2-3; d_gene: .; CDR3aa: CASRLGPTDTQYF; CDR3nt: TGTGCCAGCAGGCTTGGTCCCACAGATACGCAGTATTTT
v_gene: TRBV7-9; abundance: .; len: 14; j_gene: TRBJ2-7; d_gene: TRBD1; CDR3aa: CASSLGQGVLEQYF; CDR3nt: TGTGCCAGCAGCTTAGGGCAGGGGGTGCTCGAGCAGTACTTC
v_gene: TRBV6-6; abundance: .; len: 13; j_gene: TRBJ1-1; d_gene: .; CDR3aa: CASSAIRDAEAFF; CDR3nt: TGTGCCAGCAGTGCCATCAGGGACGCTGAAGCTTTCTTT
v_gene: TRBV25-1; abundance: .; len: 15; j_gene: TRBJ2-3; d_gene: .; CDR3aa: CASSGSLGVTDTQYF; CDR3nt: TGTGCCAGCAGTGGGAGTCTGGGCGTCACAGATACGCAGTATTTT
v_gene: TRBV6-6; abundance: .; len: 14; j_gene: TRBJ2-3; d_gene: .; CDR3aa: CASSFDRYTDTQYF; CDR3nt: TGTGCCAGCAGTTTTGATCGGTACACAGATACGCAGTATTTT
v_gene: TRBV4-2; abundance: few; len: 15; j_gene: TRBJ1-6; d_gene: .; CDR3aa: CASSQEGGFGSPLHF; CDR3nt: TGTGCCAGCAGCCAAGAAGGAGGGTTCGGTTCACCCCTCCACTTT
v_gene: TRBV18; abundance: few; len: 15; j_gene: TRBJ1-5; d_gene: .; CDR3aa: CASSRGEGAKQPQHF; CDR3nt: TGTGCCAGCTCTCGCGGGGAAGGGGCAAAACAGCCCCAGCATTTT
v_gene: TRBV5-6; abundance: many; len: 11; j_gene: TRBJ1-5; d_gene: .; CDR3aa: CASSVNQPQHF; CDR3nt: TGTGCCAGCAGCGTGAATCAGCCCCAGCATTTT
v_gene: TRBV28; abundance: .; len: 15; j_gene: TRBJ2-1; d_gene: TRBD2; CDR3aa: CASSPAGGTYNEQFF; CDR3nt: TGTGCCAGCAGTCCAGCGGGGGGCACCTACAATGAGCAGTTCTTC
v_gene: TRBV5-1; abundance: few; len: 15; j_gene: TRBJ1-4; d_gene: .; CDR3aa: CASSGETGDNEKLFF; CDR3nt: TGCGCCAGCAGCGGAGAGACAGGAGATAATGAAAAACTGTTTTTT
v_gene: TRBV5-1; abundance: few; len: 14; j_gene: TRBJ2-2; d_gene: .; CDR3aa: CASSLSSNTGELFF; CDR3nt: TGCGCCAGCAGCTTGTCCTCGAACACCGGGGAGCTGTTTTTT
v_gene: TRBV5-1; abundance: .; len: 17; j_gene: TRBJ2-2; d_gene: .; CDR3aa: CASSLWQAPSNTGELFF; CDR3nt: TGCGCCAGCAGCTTGTGGCAGGCCCCGTCGAACACCGGGGAGCTGTTTTTT
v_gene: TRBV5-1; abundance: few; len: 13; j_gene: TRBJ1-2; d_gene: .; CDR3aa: CASSSAYGGIYTF; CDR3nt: TGCGCCAGCAGTTCAGCCTACGGGGGAATCTACACCTTC